The clone carrying this T cell receptor beta chain has more than one count but fewer than ten. The data belong to a study of T-cell memory formation after mild COVID-19. The germline V gene has CDR1 SGDLS and CDR2 YYNGEE. The V gene lost 3 bases and the J gene lost 1 base, with 22 bases spanning the gap. The CDR3 consists of 19 residues. TCRdb re-analysed the 5' RACE reads in MiXCR, keeping a single row per CDR3 protein. The top ten clones hold 10% to 15% of a sample with tens of thousands of distinct CDR3 sequences, 9.3% of them seen once. This sequence was found in an adult woman who had mild COVID-19 (a few samples of this study predate the infection). Cell type and time point are not known. What was sequenced was PBMCs or a T cell subset sorted from them (not recorded which). The chain links TRBV9 to TRBJ2-2, with D perhaps TRBD1 or TRBD2 (6 bases each). CDR3 loop: CASSEGGQNSFKNTGELFF. The CDR3 nucleotides are TGTGCCAGCAGCGAGGGAGGACAGAATTCCTTCAAGAACACCGGGGAGCTGTTTTTT.